Ten or more counts support the clone carrying this T cell receptor beta chain. The record originates from a study of response to subunit inactivated influenza vaccine. TCRdb redid the calling of the RT-PCR reads with MiXCR, one entry per CDR3 protein. The sample has more than 500,000 distinct CDR3 sequences, approximately 10% seen once. Trimming removed 6 bases from V and 5 bases from J, with 22 bases in between. The CDR3 length is 17 residues. This same sample was also taken into another study, of T cells expressing NK-cell markers. Turning to that study: TCR beta libraries carry UMIs added by 5'RACE template switching. Seven of eight sequenced donors tested HCMV-seropositive; one tested seronegative. About six donors carried dominant NKG2C+ clonotypes that made up roughly 1.0-8% of their CD8+ T cells. These clonotypes, the leaders elsewhere, also led the CD3+CD56-NKG2C+ fraction in four donors. The study did not resolve the HCMV specificity of expanded NKG2C+ T cell clones.

J is TRBJ2-2 and V is TRBV12-3 or TRBV12-4; tentatively, D is TRBD2 (6 bases). Sample: PBMCs from blood, taken on the day of vaccination. This clonotype was sampled from a middle-aged man who received an inactivated influenza vaccine. The CDR3: CASSLDLGGGDTGELFF. Written as DNA, the CDR3 is TGTGCCAGCAGCCTCGACTTGGGAGGCGGGGATACCGGGGAGCTGTTTTTT.